This T cell receptor beta chain came from a study of early T cells in non-severe SARS-CoV-2 infection. Study-wide context: Bulk RNA from unsorted whole blood was sequenced; chains were unpaired.

The protocol attached unique molecular identifiers to individual cDNA molecules. TCRdb itself ran the 5' RACE reads through MiXCR, one entry per CDR3 protein. This sample yields some 66,000 distinct CDR3 sequences, of which approximately 9% are seen a single time; about 3.5% belongs to the top ten. Study-wide results and limits: Private and CD4 specificities were missed by VDJdb matching, which favored anti-spike CD8 responses.

On this clonotype: The antigen is undetermined.

This TCR came from an adult who was a healthcare worker with PCR-confirmed SARS-CoV-2 infection or an uninfected control (not recorded which). Specimen: whole blood.

CDR3 loop: CASSLGGVTEAFF. The CDR3, as DNA: TGTGCCAGCAGCTTGGGGGGCGTCACTGAAGCTTTCTTT. This chain links TRBV11-2 with TRBJ1-1; possibly TRBD1 for D (6 bases). The CDR3 contains 13 residues. Deletions cut 3 bases from V and 4 bases from J, with 9 bases between. Germline-derived CDR1 and CDR2 are SGHAT and FQNNGV. The complete variable domain, with remaining parts taken from reference TRBV11-2 and TRBJ1-1, reads EAGVAQSPRYKIIEKRQSVAFWCNPISGHATLYWYQQILGQGPKLLIQFQNNGVVDDSQLPKDRFSAERLKGVDSTLKIQPAKLEDSAVYLCASSLGGVTEAFFGQGTRLTVV.